The 5 T cell receptor beta chains listed next were all sequenced from one sample in a study of T cells after yellow fever vaccination. TCRdb fed the 5' RACE reads into MiXCR, producing one record per CDR3 protein. The sample has 250,000 to 300,000 distinct CDR3 sequences, around 13% seen once. The sequences come from CD4+ T cells sorted from PBMCs, collected 45 days after the yellow fever booster vaccination. The receptors derive from a young man who received the YFV17D yellow fever vaccine.

This clonotype appeared many times. The chain combines TRBV5-1 with TRBJ2-3, with D maybe TRBD2 (5 bases). The CDR3 spans 15 residues. Deletions cut 4 bases from V and 2 bases from J, with 14 bases between. The germline CDR1 and CDR2 sequences are SGHRS and YFSETQ. CDR3 in amino acids: CASSVTDSNTDTQYF. The CDR3 region has the DNA TGCGCCAGCAGCGTCACGGACTCCAACACAGATACGCAGTATTTT.

The genes are TRBV3-1 and TRBJ2-7, with a possible D match to TRBD1 (6 bases). Trimming left V 3 bases short and J 5 bases short, with 8 bases between. CDR3 size: 12 residues. Germline CDR1 reads LGHDT; CDR2 reads YNNKEL (reference sequence). The CDR3 loop reads CASSQGANEQYF. The DNA of the CDR3 is TGTGCCAGCAGCCAGGGGGCCAACGAGCAGTACTTC.

The chain joins TRBV18 to TRBJ2-1, with a tentative D call TRBD1 (6 bases). Germline CDR1 and CDR2: KGHSH and LQKENI. The V gene lost 2 bases and the J gene lost 7 bases, with 9 bases spanning the gap. This CDR3 spans 13 amino acids. CDR3 amino acids: CASSPGTRNEQFF. The CDR3 region has the DNA TGTGCCAGCTCACCAGGGACAAGAAATGAGCAGTTCTTC.

This clonotype was seen many times. The gene calls are TRBV18 and TRBJ2-3; 7 bases line up with TRBD2. CDR3 length: 16 residues. V shed 6 bases, J shed 2 bases, and the junction held 11 bases outside the gene matches. The germline V gene has CDR1 KGHSH and CDR2 LQKENI. The CDR3 reads CASSLLDAGATDTQYF. The CDR3 DNA sequence: TGTGCCAGCTCTCTTTTGGATGCGGGAGCCACAGATACGCAGTATTTT.

This clonotype was seen a handful of times. J is TRBJ1-1 and V is TRBV19; D not resolved. The length of the CDR3 is 14 residues. Germline CDR1 and CDR2: LNHDA and SQIVND (reference sequence). V was pared by 0 bases and J by 5 bases, with 10 bases between. This CDR3 is CASSIDAPPTEAFF. CDR3 DNA: TGTGCCAGTAGTATAGACGCTCCCCCGACTGAAGCTTTCTTT.